The 4 T cell receptor beta chains below were found in one sample sequenced in a study of cytomegalovirus exposure and HLA in healthy donors. Here immunoSEQ multiplex PCR was the method, and the copy in TCRdb shows in-frame clones only, minus some. Found here are approximately 190,000 clones, around 84% of them singletons; the top ten hold over 5.5%. Sequenced material: PBMCs. Receptor source: a man aged 18 to 35 in good health and CMV-seropositive.

In this sample, this clone turned up a few times. This chain links TRBV9 with TRBJ1-1; D unresolved. This CDR3 contains 13 residues. Germline assignment: CDR1 SGDLS and CDR2 YYNGEE. V was pared by 3 bases and J by 0 bases, with 6 bases between. CDR3 in amino acids: CASSGGMNTEAFF. Written as DNA, the CDR3 is TGTGCCAGCAGCGGCGGTATGAACACTGAAGCTTTCTTT.

This sequence joins TRBV7-2 and TRBJ2-2; D not certain. The ends were cut back, 5 bases at V and 3 bases at J, with 10 bases in the middle. Germline V lookup: CDR1 SGHTA, CDR2 FQGNSA. CDR3 length: 14 amino acids. The CDR3 protein is CASSARGYTGELFF. The CDR3 DNA reads as TGTGCCAGCAGCGCTAGAGGATACACCGGGGAGCTGTTTTTT.

This clone has just one count. J is TRBJ2-2 and V is TRBV5-6, with TRBD1 matching 8 bases. CDR3 length: 13 amino acids. V lost 6 bases, J lost 6 bases, and 4 bases stayed unmatched. The germline CDR1 and CDR2 sequences are SGHDT and YYEEEE. CDR3 sequence: CASKPGGPGELFF. CDR3 DNA sequence: TGTGCCAGCAAACCAGGGGGCCCCGGGGAGCTGTTTTTT.

This clone came up a few times. V usage is TRBV7-8 and J usage is TRBJ1-4; 8 bases map to TRBD1. V shed 5 bases, J shed 11 bases, and the junction held 10 bases outside the gene matches. The length of the CDR3 is 14 residues. Germline CDR1 SGHVS, CDR2 FQNEAQ. CDR3: CASSRGDRREKLFF. The CDR3 bases are TGTGCCAGCAGCAGGGGGGACAGGCGGGAGAAACTGTTTTTT. Based on the CDR3 plus reference TRBV7-8 and TRBJ1-4, the full variable domain is GAGVSQSPRYKVAKRGQDVALRCDPISGHVSLFWYQQALGQGPEFLTYFQNEAQLDKSGLPSDRFFAERPEGSVSTLKIQRTQQEDSAVYLCASSRGDRREKLFFGSGTQLSVL.